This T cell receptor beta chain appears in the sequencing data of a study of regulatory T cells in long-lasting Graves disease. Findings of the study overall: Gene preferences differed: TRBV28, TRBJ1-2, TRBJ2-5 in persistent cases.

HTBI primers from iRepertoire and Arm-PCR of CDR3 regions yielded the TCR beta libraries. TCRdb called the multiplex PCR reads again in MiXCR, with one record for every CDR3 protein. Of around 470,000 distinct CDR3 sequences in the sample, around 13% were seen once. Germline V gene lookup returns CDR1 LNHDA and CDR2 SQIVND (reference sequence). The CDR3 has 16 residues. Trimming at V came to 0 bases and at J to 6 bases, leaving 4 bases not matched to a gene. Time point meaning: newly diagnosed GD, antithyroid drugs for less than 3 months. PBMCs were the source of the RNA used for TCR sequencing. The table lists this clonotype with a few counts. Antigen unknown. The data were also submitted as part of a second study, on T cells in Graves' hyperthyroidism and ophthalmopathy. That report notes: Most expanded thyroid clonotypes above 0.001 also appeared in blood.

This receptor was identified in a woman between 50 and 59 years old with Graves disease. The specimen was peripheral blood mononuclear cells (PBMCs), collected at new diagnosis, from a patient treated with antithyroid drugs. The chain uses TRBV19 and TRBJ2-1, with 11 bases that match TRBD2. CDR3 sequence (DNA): TGTGCCAGTAGTATAGACACTAGCGGGAGTCGCAATGAGCAGTTCTTC. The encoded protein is CASSIDTSGSRNEQFF.